Listed below are T cell receptor beta chains from one sample, sequenced in a study of tumor T cells in aggressive B-cell lymphoma. Produced via immunoSEQ multiplex PCR; TCRdb's table is partial and in-frame only. The sample includes 1,500 to 2,000 clones, nearly 95% of them seen just once. Material for sequencing was tumor tissue. Receptors originate from an adult with diffuse large B cell lymphoma. Each CDR3 is given with its conserved first and last residue. D genes are given only for firm matches. For some rows the clone size is stated as once, few or many, or as a class when expanded; others skip it.

D: -; size: -; J: TRBJ1-5; V: TRBV29-1; CDR3: CSVRAGNQPQHF; DNA: TGCAGCGTCCGAGCGGGGAATCAGCCCCAGCATTTT
D: -; size: -; J: TRBJ1-2; V: TRBV27; CDR3: CASSLSMRVGGYTF; DNA: TGTGCCAGCAGTTTATCGATGCGTGTTGGTGGCTACACCTTC
D: -; size: -; J: TRBJ1-3; V: TRBV20-1; CDR3: CSATGWNTIYF; DNA: TGCAGTGCCACAGGGTGGAACACCATATATTTT
D: TRBD1; size: once; J: TRBJ2-5; V: TRBV5-1; CDR3: CASSLGEGARGETQYF; DNA: TGCGCCAGCAGCTTGGGAGAGGGGGCCAGGGGAGAGACCCAGTACTTC
D: TRBD1; size: -; J: TRBJ2-2; V: TRBV5-6; CDR3: CASSLTGGGITGELFF; DNA: TGTGCCAGCAGCTTGACAGGGGGCGGTATCACCGGGGAGCTGTTTTTT
D: -; size: -; J: TRBJ1-2; V: TRBV9; CDR3: CASSADSRTGTHYGYTF; DNA: TGTGCCAGCAGCGCGGATAGCCGAACCGGGACACACTATGGCTACACCTTC
D: -; size: once; J: TRBJ1-1; V: TRBV19; CDR3: CASSTNMNTEAFF; DNA: TGTGCCAGTAGTACTAATATGAACACTGAAGCTTTCTTT
D: TRBD2; size: once; J: TRBJ2-5; V: TRBV5-1; CDR3: CASSLRNKREGGETQYF; DNA: TGCGCCAGCAGCTTACGAAATAAGCGGGAGGGCGGGGAGACCCAGTACTTC
D: -; size: -; J: TRBJ1-3; V: TRBV30; CDR3: CAWSVFRNTIYF; DNA: TGTGCCTGGAGTGTTTTTAGAAACACCATATATTTT
D: TRBD1; size: -; J: TRBJ1-3; V: TRBV5-1; CDR3: CASSRTGHGNTIYF; DNA: TGCGCCAGCAGCCGGACAGGGCACGGAAACACCATATATTTT
D: -; size: -; J: TRBJ1-1; V: TRBV27; CDR3: CASRRQVVTEAFF; DNA: TGTGCCAGCCGACGACAGGTCGTCACTGAAGCTTTCTTT
D: -; size: -; J: TRBJ2-7; V: TRBV5-1; CDR3: CASSPGLLSREQYF; DNA: TGCGCCAGCAGCCCTGGCCTCCTCAGCAGGGAGCAGTACTTC
D: TRBD2; size: -; J: TRBJ2-1; V: TRBV30; CDR3: CAWTEGAGGIYNEQFF; DNA: TGTGCCTGGACCGAAGGTGCGGGGGGGATATACAATGAGCAGTTCTTC
D: TRBD1; size: -; J: TRBJ2-7; V: TRBV2; CDR3: CASSPGTEGFEQYF; DNA: TGTGCCAGCAGCCCCGGGACAGAGGGCTTCGAGCAGTACTTC
D: TRBD2; size: once; J: TRBJ2-3; V: TRBV2; CDR3: CASSRAWTSGSLLSTQYF; DNA: TGTGCCAGCAGTCGGGCGTGGACTAGCGGGAGCCTGTTATCTACGCAGTATTTT